Below, one TCR beta chain is given with its context. This table comes from immunoSEQ multiplex PCR, and its TCRdb copy is limited to in-frame clones, with some not included. Of 130,000 or so clones listed, around 90% are singletons. The entry originates in a study of T cells in localized non-small cell lung cancer. Trimming took off 3 bases at V and 5 bases at J, with 19 bases between the two ends. The CDR3 contains 17 residues. Germline-derived CDR1 and CDR2 are LNHDA and SQIVND (reference sequence). This TCR was recovered from a female donor aged 60 or older with stage I lung adenocarcinoma. This chain links TRBV19 with TRBJ2-2; weak D call: TRBD1 (6 bases). This specimen consisted of peripheral blood, obtained before any cancer treatment. Written as DNA, the CDR3 is TGTGCCAGTAGTATTTTGGCGGACACCAGGGGTACCGGGGAGCTGTTTTTT. Translated: CASSILADTRGTGELFF.